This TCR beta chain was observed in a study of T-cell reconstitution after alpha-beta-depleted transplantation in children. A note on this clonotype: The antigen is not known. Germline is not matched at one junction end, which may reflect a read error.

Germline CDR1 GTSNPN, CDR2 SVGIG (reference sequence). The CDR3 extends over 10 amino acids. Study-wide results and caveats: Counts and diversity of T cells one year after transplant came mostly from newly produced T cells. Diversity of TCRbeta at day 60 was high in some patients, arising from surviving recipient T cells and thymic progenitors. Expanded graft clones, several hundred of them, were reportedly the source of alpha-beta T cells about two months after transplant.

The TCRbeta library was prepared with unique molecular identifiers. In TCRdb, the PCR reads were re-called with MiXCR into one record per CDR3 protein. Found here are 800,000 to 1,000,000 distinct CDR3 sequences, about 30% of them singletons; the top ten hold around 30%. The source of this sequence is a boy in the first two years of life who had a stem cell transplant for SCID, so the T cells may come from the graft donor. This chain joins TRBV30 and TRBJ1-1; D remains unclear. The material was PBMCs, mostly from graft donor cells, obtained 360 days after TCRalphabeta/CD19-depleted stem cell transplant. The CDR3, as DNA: TGTGCCTGGATGGGCGCTGAGGCTTTCTTT. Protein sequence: CAWMGAEAFF.